This T cell receptor beta chain was identified during a study of blood T cells in healthy people across ages. Germline V gene sequence: CDR1 SGHAT, CDR2 FQNNGV. This CDR3 has 15 residues. A sample-barcoded 5' primer and a J-beta primer mix were used in a second PCR of roughly 6 to 11 cycles. With 12 random nucleotides, a template-switch adaptor tagged each individual cDNA molecule. Each CDR3 protein gets one entry after TCRdb re-called the 5' RACE reads with MiXCR. This sample yields approximately 800,000 distinct CDR3 sequences, of which more than 50% are seen a single time; about a quarter belongs to the top ten. Every sample gave at least 5.5 micrograms of total RNA when it was extracted.

The chain carries TRBV11-2 and TRBJ2-1; D is possibly TRBD1 or TRBD2 (5 bases each). The end of the DNA aligns better with TRBJ2-7, so the J call may be wrong. The clonotype originates from a man between 40 and 49 years old in good health. Sequencing used blood. CDR3 in amino acids: CASSSGTRPPNEQYF. The CDR3 coding sequence is TGTGCCAGCAGCTCCGGGACGAGGCCCCCCAATGAGCAGTACTTC.